The present TCR beta chain was sequenced within a study of blood T cells in healthy people across ages. Study-wide points: Higher naive T cell percentage went strongly together with higher TCR beta diversity.

Total RNA extraction produced at least 5.5 micrograms (per sample) for the study. With a J-beta primer mix and a sample-barcoded 5' primer, a second PCR ran about 6 to 11 cycles. From the 5' RACE reads, TCRdb called clonotypes with MiXCR, one entry per CDR3 protein. The table records some 760,000 distinct CDR3 sequences, around 25% of them present only once. Looked up from germline, CDR1 is SQVTM and CDR2 is ANQGSEA. This CDR3 is 13 amino acids long. V was shortened by 7 bases and J by 0 bases, with 10 bases between the two germline ends. Points on this clonotype: Its antigen remains unknown.

This sample also appeared in a second study, on T cells of mothers and their children. From that paper: Reads recorded for TCR beta CDR3 numbered over 8 million per mother and several million per child. Persistent microchimeric T cell clones were sought, and none were detected.

Sequenced material: blood. This clonotype originated in a boy aged 5-17 years in good health. The V gene is TRBV29-1, the J gene TRBJ2-4, with a tentative D call TRBD2 (5 bases). CDR3 nucleotides: TGCAGCGCTACGGGATTAGCCAAAAACATTCAGTACTTC. Amino acid sequence: CSATGLAKNIQYF.